This TCR beta chain was captured by sequencing in a study of shared clonotypes between healthy human individuals. Sequencing was performed with immunoSEQ multiplex PCR; in TCRdb, only in-frame clones are kept and a portion is missing. The sample shows roughly 2 million clones, roughly 94% of them seen only once. The naive CD8 population came from CD45RO-negative cells selected for CCR7, without terminally differentiated effector memory CD45RA+ cells. Trimming removed 5 bases at V and 8 bases at J, with 18 bases between. The CDR3 consists of 14 residues. CDR1 and CDR2 (germline): ENHRY, SYGVKD. The clonotype was recovered from a man aged 18 to 35 in good health. The sequenced material came from naive CD8+ T cells sorted from blood. The V and J genes are TRBV10-3 and TRBJ1-2; possible D gene TRBD1, 5 bases. The DNA of the CDR3 is TGTGCCATCAGTTCCCCTTCCCAGGGTTGGGGCTACACCTTC. It encodes CAISSPSQGWGYTF.